One sample yielded the 18 T cell receptor beta chains listed below, sequenced in a study of T-cell reconstitution after alpha-beta-depleted transplantation in children. Unique molecular identifiers tagged the TCRbeta library. In TCRdb, the PCR reads were re-called with MiXCR into one record per CDR3 protein. The table has 450,000 to 700,000 distinct CDR3 sequences, 25% to 30% seen once. This specimen consisted of PBMCs, obtained before TCRalphabeta/CD19-depleted stem cell transplant. The source is a boy younger than two with Wiskott-Aldrich syndrome, due to receive a stem cell transplant.

This clonotype has a handful of counts. The rearrangement uses TRBV10-3 and TRBJ2-5; TRBD1 is a possible D gene (5 bases). The V and J ends lost 0 bases and 2 bases respectively, with 7 bases between them. Germline V gene sequence: CDR1 ENHRY, CDR2 SYGVKD. The CDR3 totals 14 residues. CDR3 sequence (DNA): TGTGCCATCAGTGAGTCGGGGCAGCAAGAGACCCAGTACTTC. Residues: CAISESGQQETQYF.

The CDR3 DNA sequence: TGTGCCAGCAGTCTCCACCGGGACAGGGGCCTACAAGAGACCCAGTACTTC. This translates into CASSLHRDRGLQETQYF. This rearrangement joins TRBV27 to TRBJ2-5; TRBD1 matches 10 bases. Germline V gene lookup returns CDR1 MNHEY and CDR2 SMNVEV (reference sequence). The CDR3 is 17 residues long. Unmatched junction bases numbered 11, after V lost 5 bases and J lost 2 bases.

The chain combines TRBV7-6 with TRBJ2-1, with 9 bases lining up with TRBD2. Trimming took 5 bases from V and 4 from J; bases not matched to a gene: 9. The CDR3 sequence is 16 residues long. Germline values: CDR1 SGHVS, CDR2 FNYEAQ. The CDR3 sequence is CASSAKGLAGYNEQFF. The CDR3 DNA is TGTGCCAGCAGCGCTAAGGGACTAGCAGGTTACAATGAGCAGTTCTTC.

The V and J genes are TRBV7-9 and TRBJ1-2; the D gene is possibly TRBD1 (5 bases). V lost 5 bases to trimming and J lost 5 bases, with 9 bases between them. Germline V lookup: CDR1 SEHNR, CDR2 FQNEAQ (reference sequence). The CDR3 has 12 residues. The CDR3 coding sequence is TGTGCCAGCAGCCAACAGGAATATGGCTACACCTTC. Its protein product is CASSQQEYGYTF.

The rearrangement joins TRBV5-6 to TRBJ1-4; 7 bases align to TRBD1. The CDR3 sequence is 16 residues long. The germline gives CDR1 SGHDT, CDR2 YYEEEE. Losses at the gene ends were 0 bases for V and 7 bases for J; bases not matched to a gene: 9. CDR3 protein: CASSLEWDSNAEKLFF. DNA of the CDR3: TGTGCCAGCAGCTTGGAATGGGACAGTAACGCTGAAAAACTGTTTTTT.

The V gene is TRBV5-6, the J gene TRBJ2-1; D gene uncertain. Trimming shortened V by 1 base and J by 6 bases, and 11 bases separated the two germline ends. CDR1 and CDR2 from the germline V gene are SGHDT and YYEEEE. CDR3 length equals 14 residues. CDR3 DNA: TGTGCCAGCAGCTTGCCCAACAAGGGCAATGAGCAGTTCTTC. Protein product: CASSLPNKGNEQFF.

The chain couples TRBV20-1 to TRBJ2-7; 9 bases are shared with TRBD2. Per germline, CDR1 DFQATT and CDR2 SNEGSKA (reference sequence). The CDR3 totals 15 residues. The V gene end was trimmed by 3 bases and the J gene end by 3 bases; junction bases not matched to a gene: 9. The CDR3 DNA follows: TGCAGTGCTAGTAAGCCTAGCGGGACAATCTACGAGCAGTACTTC. Residues: CSASKPSGTIYEQYF.

The chain links TRBV5-5 to TRBJ1-1, with a possible D match to TRBD1 (5 bases). The CDR3 runs 18 residues. V was pared by 5 bases and J by 0 bases, with 23 bases between. The germline CDR1 and CDR2 sequences are SGHKS and YYEKEE (reference sequence). CDR3 amino acids: CASREYPGTVVMNTEAFF. CDR3 sequence (DNA): TGTGCCAGCAGGGAATATCCGGGGACCGTCGTTATGAACACTGAAGCTTTCTTT. The complete variable domain, with remaining parts taken from reference TRBV5-5 and TRBJ1-1, reads DAGVTQSPTHLIKTRGQQVTLRCSPISGHKSVSWYQQVLGQGPQFIFQYYEKEERGRGNFPDRFSARQFPNYSSELNVNALLLGDSALYLCASREYPGTVVMNTEAFFGQGTRLTVV.

This clonotype was counted a few times. The chain employs TRBV4-1 and TRBJ2-1; 9 bases map to TRBD2. The CDR3 has 14 residues. J was trimmed by 8 bases and V by 0 bases; bases with no gene match: 2. CDR1 MGHRA and CDR2 YSYEKL come from the germline V gene. The CDR3 loop reads CASSQDRTSDEQFF. The CDR3 DNA reads as TGCGCCAGCAGCCAAGATAGGACTAGCGATGAGCAGTTCTTC.

The CDR3 reads CASTPQVNTEAFF. For the CDR3, the DNA is TGTGCCAGCACCCCGCAGGTGAACACTGAAGCTTTCTTT. The V and J genes are TRBV12-3 or TRBV12-4 and TRBJ1-1; D gene ambiguous. The CDR3 length is 13 residues. V gave up 7 bases and J gave up 0 bases, with 9 bases separating them.

The V gene is TRBV6-1, the J gene TRBJ1-6; weak D call: TRBD1 (6 bases). V was clipped by 6 bases and J by 8 bases, with 11 bases between them. Germline V gives CDR1 MNHNS, CDR2 SASEGT. The CDR3 runs 13 residues. DNA of the CDR3: TGTGCCAGCAGGCCCTACAGGGATTCACCCCTCCACTTT. Its translation is CASRPYRDSPLHF.

The chain carries TRBV5-1 and TRBJ2-1; 7 bases line up with TRBD2. V dropped 4 bases and J dropped 8; count of bases not matched to a gene: 6. The germline gives CDR1 SGHRS, CDR2 YFSETQ. CDR3 length: 13 residues. The CDR3 nucleotides are TGCGCCAGCAGCCGAGGACTAGACCATGAGCAGTTCTTC. As protein: CASSRGLDHEQFF.

This clonotype showed up just a few times. The J gene is TRBJ2-1, the V gene TRBV12-3 or TRBV12-4, with D perhaps TRBD1 (6 bases). The CDR3 has 13 amino acids. V lost 7 bases, J lost 9 bases, and 16 bases lay in between. For the CDR3, the DNA is TGTGCCAGCAAGCCGTGGGAAGGGGGTGAGCAGTTCTTC. Its protein is CASKPWEGGEQFF.

The rearrangement uses TRBV5-1 and TRBJ2-5; D is undetermined. Trimming took 6 bases from V and 1 from J, leaving 13 bases between them. Looked up from germline, CDR1 is SGHRS and CDR2 is YFSETQ. CDR3 length: 14 residues. The CDR3 region has the DNA TGCGCCAGCAATGGGCAGGCCACCCAAGAGACCCAGTACTTC. Its translation is CASNGQATQETQYF.

In this sample, this clonotype turned up a few times. J is TRBJ2-2 and V is TRBV5-1; D may be TRBD1 (6 bases). This CDR3 comprises 15 residues. Trimming shortened V by 3 bases and J by 3 bases, and 12 bases separated the two germline ends. The germline V gene has CDR1 SGHRS and CDR2 YFSETQ. DNA of the CDR3: TGCGCCAGCAGCTCCAGGGGCGGCGACACCGGGGAGCTGTTTTTT. Translated: CASSSRGGDTGELFF.

The chain is built from TRBV10-3 and TRBJ2-4; TRBD2 matches at 7 bases. The CDR3 has 16 amino acids. Germline V gene lookup returns CDR1 ENHRY and CDR2 SYGVKD. J was trimmed by 6 bases and V by 0 bases; bases with no gene match: 8. The CDR3 DNA is TGTGCCATCAGTGAGTCAGCGGCCGGGGGGTCAAACATTCAGTACTTC. As protein: CAISESAAGGSNIQYF.

This clonotype was detected a few times. The chain links TRBV10-3 to TRBJ1-1; D not resolved. Germline V lookup: CDR1 ENHRY, CDR2 SYGVKD. V dropped 7 bases and J dropped 8 bases, with 17 bases sitting between them. There are 13 residues in the CDR3. CDR3 in amino acids: CAIMGGSHDEAFF. The CDR3 DNA is TGTGCCATCATGGGCGGCAGTCACGACGAAGCTTTCTTT.

The genes are TRBV27 and TRBJ1-3; possible D gene TRBD1, 6 bases. The CDR3 runs to 15 residues. Trimming stripped 6 bases from V and 3 bases from J, with 15 bases between. The germline CDR1 and CDR2 sequences are MNHEY and SMNVEV (reference sequence). The CDR3 DNA sequence: TGTGCCAGCAGCTCTCTCAGGGGAATTGGAAACACCATATATTTT. Translating it yields CASSSLRGIGNTIYF.